Sequencing of this T cell receptor beta chain was carried out in a study of beta chain features in type 1 diabetes. This clone was seen more than once but under ten times. Antigen specificity is unknown. Heparinised blood was drawn once per donor, averaging about 116 mL. Sort purity for all populations was recorded as exceeding 98%. General study results and limits: TCRB rearrangement may or may not be influenced by HLA type; here this remained unresolved.

V was cut by 3 bases and J by 7 bases, with 12 bases left in between. CDR3 length: 13 residues. CDR1 and CDR2 (germline): MDHEN, SYDVKM. The entirety of the isolated RNA underwent reverse transcription, so expressed TCRB transcripts were sequenced. Reads for stem cell-like memory T cell samples averaged approximately 1 million. TCRdb's table, derived via immunoSEQ multiplex PCR, lists solely in-frame clones and lacks some. The sample yields under 20,000 clones, 55% seen once. V usage is TRBV28 and J usage is TRBJ2-5; D is undetermined. Sequenced input: stem cell memory CD4+ T cells from blood. The TCR comes from a woman aged 18 to 35 in good health. The CDR3 region has the DNA TGTGCCAGCAGTTTGGGCCTTCTGTCGACCCAGTACTTC. Translated, it gives CASSLGLLSTQYF.